The present entry profiles one T cell receptor (beta chain) with its context. The antigen this receptor binds is unknown. The sample holds no much larger clone one base away, and base qualities are not on file. This entry belongs to a study of Ad26.COV2.S vaccination and SARS-CoV-2 variants (dated by TCRdb to about 2021). With regard to the full study: Donors in the vaccine arm were drawn from COV1001, a phase I-IIa trial of Ad26.COV2.S in healthy adults that was multicentre, randomized, double-blind and placebo-controlled. Sequencing of the TCRbeta repertoire served to evaluate the specificity and breadth of SARS-CoV-2-reactive T cell receptors following Ad26.COV2.S vaccination. Trial participants were randomized into five groups of five: low-dose or high-dose Ad26.COV2.S given once or twice, or placebo on both occasions. A total of around 32 samples were included in the TCR-sequenced set, comprising about 20 Ad26.COV2.S vaccine recipients, 5 placebo recipients and 8 SARS-CoV-2 convalescent individuals. Investigators remained blinded to trial group allocation during experiments and outcome assessment. Ad26.COV2.S was administered intramuscularly at a dose of 5x10^10 or 1x10^11 viral particles, either as one shot or as two shots given 56 days apart.

Via the germline V gene, CDR1 is MNHEY and CDR2 SVGAGI. The CDR3 measures 14 amino acids from cysteine to phenylalanine. Kept here is only the CDR3 DNA, which spans 42 bases and is read in frame from base 1. V loses 7 bases, J loses 0 bases, and the germline ends lie 10 bases apart. The immunoSEQ Assay was the method used to sequence TCRbeta CDR3 regions. After extraction, genomic DNA underwent amplification by bias-controlled multiplex PCR, followed by high-throughput sequencing. The authors' analysis ran thus. Collapsing and filtering of sequences were performed to quantify the absolute abundance of each unique TCRbeta CDR3 region. T cell fraction was estimated by normalizing TCRbeta template counts to usable DNA, with usable DNA measured through amplification of reference genes found in all nucleated cells. Repertoire TCRs were annotated as SARS-CoV-2-specific by exact matching of V gene, CDR3 amino acid sequence and J gene to a known reactive TCR set. The reference SARS-CoV-2 TCR set was obtained from MIRA and was filtered for enrichment in COVID-19-positive ImmuneCODE repertoires, whereby public or cross-reactive TCRs were removed. Using the MIRA antigens, annotated TCRs were further analysed by specific ORF or by position within an ORF. Depth was the summed frequency of annotated unique rearrangements, while breadth was defined as annotated unique rearrangements over total unique productive rearrangements. Two-sided Wilcoxon rank-sum tests were used to compare TCR breadth between groups. This is the immuneACCESS table as TCRdb keeps it, with only in-frame sequences that have V and J called. A part of the clones is gone; compared with another copy, unresolved V genes explain less than half, and the rest is unexplained. D and trimming were read from the DNA, whereas the V and J calls and clone size are those reported in that table. In all, the sample holds more than 300,000 clones, and about 86% of those were seen once. The top ten constitute approximately 2% of the sample.

The paper as a whole reports these results and caveats: The study lacked the statistical power to compare responses across vaccine doses or regimens. Vaccine and placebo recipients had similar non-spike TCR breadth, a finding consistent with the vaccine containing only spike. According to the authors, total T cell responses may have been underestimated by the TCR breadth and depth analyses. After vaccination, substantial breadth of spike-specific CD8+ and CD4+ T cell responses was reported. Spike-specific TCR breadth was higher in Ad26.COV2.S recipients than in placebo recipients (P = 0.0014).

Reading the label with the study, this specimen's treatment or condition is: 15 to 20 received Ad26.COV2.S at low or high dose, single or two shots; about 5 received placebo; per-sample allocation not given. For vaccine and placebo recipients, the sequenced repertoires came from samples collected on day 63 after the first injection. Cohort 1b enrolled some 25 adults aged 18-55 years at a single site in Boston, USA, between 29 July and 7 August 2020. Ad26.COV2.S consisted of a replication-incompetent adenovirus type 26 vector by which a prefusion-stabilized SARS-CoV-2 spike protein from the original Wuhan strain was expressed.

The chain joins TRBV6-5 to TRBJ2-1, with TRBD2 as a weak D call on 6 bases. This TCR derives from a person aged 18-60 years who received the Ad26.COV2.S COVID-19 vaccine or a placebo. Sequenced material: peripheral blood, taken in a trial of Ad26.COV2.S vaccine versus placebo. The encoded CDR3 is CASNRGSSYNEQFF. The DNA sequence follows: TGTGCCAGCAATCGGGGGAGCTCCTACAATGAGCAGTTCTTC.